This TCR beta chain was found in a study of blood T cell repertoires in COVID-19. Libraries were prepared by immunoSEQ multiplex PCR; TCRdb keeps only in-frame clonotypes and omits some of them. The profile shows 400,000 to 450,000 clones, 75% to 90% of them singletons. This clone was detected only once. This CDR3 has 15 residues. V lost 5 bases to trimming and J lost 5 bases, with 18 bases between them. Germline CDR1 is MNHEY and CDR2 is SMNVEV (reference sequence). The TCR comes from a man aged 25-45 years who had recovered from COVID-19. The chain links TRBV27 to TRBJ1-1; no reliable D call. The sequenced sample was PBMCs or T cells enriched from blood (not recorded which). CDR3 nucleotide sequence: TGTGCCAGCAGTACCGTTCCGCCCTGGGAGACTGAAGCTTTCTTT. Its protein is CASSTVPPWETEAFF.